This T cell receptor beta chain was captured by sequencing in a study of blood T cells in healthy people across ages. The use of a sample-barcoded 5' primer and a J-beta primer mix characterized a second PCR of about 7 to 12 cycles. TCRdb independently ran MiXCR on the 5' RACE reads; one entry per CDR3 protein. The sample shows about 1,400,000 distinct CDR3 sequences, approximately 40% of them seen only once. The CDR3 runs 13 residues. CDR1 is MDHEN and CDR2 is SYDVKM in the germline V gene. V was clipped by 5 bases and J by 4 bases; unmatched bases: 4. This clonotype was obtained from a woman younger than 35 in good health. The sample comprised blood. This chain uses TRBV28 with TRBJ1-2, with TRBD1 identical over 7 bases. The CDR3 DNA sequence: TGTGCCAGCAGTGAGACAGGGACCTATGGCTACACCTTC. It is translated as CASSETGTYGYTF.